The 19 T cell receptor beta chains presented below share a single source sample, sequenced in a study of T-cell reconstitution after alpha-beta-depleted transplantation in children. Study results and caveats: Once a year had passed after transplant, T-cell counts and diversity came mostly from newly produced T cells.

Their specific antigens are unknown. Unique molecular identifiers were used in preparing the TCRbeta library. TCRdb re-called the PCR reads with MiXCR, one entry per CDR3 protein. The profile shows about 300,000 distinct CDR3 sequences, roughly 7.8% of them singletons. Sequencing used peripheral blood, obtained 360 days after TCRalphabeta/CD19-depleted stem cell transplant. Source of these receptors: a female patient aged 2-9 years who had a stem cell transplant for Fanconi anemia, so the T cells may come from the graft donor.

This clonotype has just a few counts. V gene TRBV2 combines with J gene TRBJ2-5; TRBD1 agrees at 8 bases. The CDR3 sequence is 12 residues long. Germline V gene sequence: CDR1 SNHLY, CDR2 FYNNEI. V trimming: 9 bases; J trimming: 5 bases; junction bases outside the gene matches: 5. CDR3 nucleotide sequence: TGTGCCAGTGCCAGGGGGCGGGAGACCCAGTACTTC. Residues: CASARGRETQYF.

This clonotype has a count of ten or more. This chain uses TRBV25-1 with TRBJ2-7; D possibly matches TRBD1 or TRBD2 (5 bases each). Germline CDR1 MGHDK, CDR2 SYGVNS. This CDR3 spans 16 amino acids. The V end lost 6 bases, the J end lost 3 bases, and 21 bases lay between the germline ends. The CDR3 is CASRASGIHGGYEQYF. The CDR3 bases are TGTGCCAGCAGGGCTTCAGGAATCCATGGGGGCTACGAGCAGTACTTC.

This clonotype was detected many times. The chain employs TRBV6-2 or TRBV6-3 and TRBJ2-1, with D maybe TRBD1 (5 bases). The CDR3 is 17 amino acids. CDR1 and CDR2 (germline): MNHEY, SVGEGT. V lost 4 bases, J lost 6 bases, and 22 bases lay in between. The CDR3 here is CASSSKGPKGPGNEQFF. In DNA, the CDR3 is TGTGCCAGCAGTTCGAAAGGGCCAAAGGGGCCGGGCAATGAGCAGTTCTTC.

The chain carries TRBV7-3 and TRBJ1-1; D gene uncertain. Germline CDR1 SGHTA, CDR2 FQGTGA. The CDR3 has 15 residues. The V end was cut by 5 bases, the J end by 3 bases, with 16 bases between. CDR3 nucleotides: TGTGCCAGCAGCACTCGGAGCCGTGGTGACACTGAAGCTTTCTTT. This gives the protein CASSTRSRGDTEAFF.

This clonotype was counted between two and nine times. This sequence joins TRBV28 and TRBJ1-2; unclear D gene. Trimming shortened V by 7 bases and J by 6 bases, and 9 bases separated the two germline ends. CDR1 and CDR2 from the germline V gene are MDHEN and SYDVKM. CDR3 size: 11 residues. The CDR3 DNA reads TGTGCCAGCACCTCTTCAGATGGCTACACCTTC. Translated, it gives CASTSSDGYTF.

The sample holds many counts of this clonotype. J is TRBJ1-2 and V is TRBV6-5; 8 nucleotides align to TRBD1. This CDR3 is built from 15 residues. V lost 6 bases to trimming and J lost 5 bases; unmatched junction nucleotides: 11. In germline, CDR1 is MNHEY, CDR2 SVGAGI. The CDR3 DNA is TGTGCCAGCAGCCGTTTATCGGACAGGGAATATGGCTACACCTTC. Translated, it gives CASSRLSDREYGYTF.

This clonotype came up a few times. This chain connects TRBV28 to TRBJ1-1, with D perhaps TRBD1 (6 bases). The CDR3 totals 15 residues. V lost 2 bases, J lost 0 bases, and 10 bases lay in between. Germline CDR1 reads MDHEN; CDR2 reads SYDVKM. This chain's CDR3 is CASSLLGGMNTEAFF. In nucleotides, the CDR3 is TGTGCCAGCAGTTTACTCGGGGGCATGAACACTGAAGCTTTCTTT.

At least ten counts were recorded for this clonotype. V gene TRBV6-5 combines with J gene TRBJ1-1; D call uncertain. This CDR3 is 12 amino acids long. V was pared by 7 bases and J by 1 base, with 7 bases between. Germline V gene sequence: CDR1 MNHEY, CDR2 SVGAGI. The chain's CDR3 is CASIGRNTEAFF. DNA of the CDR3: TGTGCCAGCATTGGCAGGAACACTGAAGCTTTCTTT.

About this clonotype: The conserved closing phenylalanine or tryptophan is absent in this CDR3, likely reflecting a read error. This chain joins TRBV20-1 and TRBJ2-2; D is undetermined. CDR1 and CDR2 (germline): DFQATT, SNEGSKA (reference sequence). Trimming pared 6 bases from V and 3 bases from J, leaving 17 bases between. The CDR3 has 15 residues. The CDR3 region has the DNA TGCAGTGCCGGGCCTAGGACCCCGTACACCGGGGAGCTGTTTTCT. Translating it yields CSAGPRTPYTGELFS.

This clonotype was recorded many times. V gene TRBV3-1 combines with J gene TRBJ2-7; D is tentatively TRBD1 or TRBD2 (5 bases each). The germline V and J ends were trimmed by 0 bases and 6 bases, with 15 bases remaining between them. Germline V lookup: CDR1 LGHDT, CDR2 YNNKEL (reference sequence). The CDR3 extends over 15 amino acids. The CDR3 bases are TGTGCCAGCAGCCAAGATAACGGGTACGGGGCCGAGCAGTACTTC. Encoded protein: CASSQDNGYGAEQYF.

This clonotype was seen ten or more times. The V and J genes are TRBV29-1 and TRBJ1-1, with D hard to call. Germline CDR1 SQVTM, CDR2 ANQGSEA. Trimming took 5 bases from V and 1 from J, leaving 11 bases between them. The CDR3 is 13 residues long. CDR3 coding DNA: TGCAGCGTTCTTTGGGGTCGGAACACTGAAGCTTTCTTT. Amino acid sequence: CSVLWGRNTEAFF.

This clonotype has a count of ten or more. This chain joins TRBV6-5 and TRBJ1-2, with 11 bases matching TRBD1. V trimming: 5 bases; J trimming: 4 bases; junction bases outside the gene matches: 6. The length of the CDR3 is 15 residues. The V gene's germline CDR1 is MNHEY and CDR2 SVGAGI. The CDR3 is CASSHTGTGGYGYTF. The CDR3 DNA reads TGTGCCAGCAGTCACACCGGGACAGGGGGCTATGGCTACACCTTC.

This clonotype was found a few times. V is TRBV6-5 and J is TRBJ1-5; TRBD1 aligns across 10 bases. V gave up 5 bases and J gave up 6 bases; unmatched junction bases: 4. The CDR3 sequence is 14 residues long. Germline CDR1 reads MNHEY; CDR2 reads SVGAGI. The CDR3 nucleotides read TGTGCCAGCAGTCGACAGGGGGCGGGTCAGCCCCAGCATTTT. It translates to CASSRQGAGQPQHF.

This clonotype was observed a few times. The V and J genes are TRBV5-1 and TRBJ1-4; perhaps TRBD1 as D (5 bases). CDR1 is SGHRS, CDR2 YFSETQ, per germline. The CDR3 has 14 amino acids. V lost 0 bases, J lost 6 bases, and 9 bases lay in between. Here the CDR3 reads CASSLGGADEKLFF. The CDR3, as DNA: TGCGCCAGCAGCTTGGGTGGGGCTGATGAAAAACTGTTTTTT.

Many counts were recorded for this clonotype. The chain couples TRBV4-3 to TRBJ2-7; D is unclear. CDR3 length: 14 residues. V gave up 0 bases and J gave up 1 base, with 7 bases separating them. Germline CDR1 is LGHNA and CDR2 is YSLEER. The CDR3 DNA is TGCGCCAGCAGCCAAGATTGGTTTTCCTACGAGCAGTACTTC. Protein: CASSQDWFSYEQYF.

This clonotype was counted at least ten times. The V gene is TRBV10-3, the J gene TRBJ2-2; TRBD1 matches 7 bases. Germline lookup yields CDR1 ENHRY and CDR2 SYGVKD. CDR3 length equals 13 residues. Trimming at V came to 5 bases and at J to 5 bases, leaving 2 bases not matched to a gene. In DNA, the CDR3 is TGTGCCATCAGTCGACAGGGAACCGGGGAGCTGTTTTTT. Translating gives CAISRQGTGELFF.

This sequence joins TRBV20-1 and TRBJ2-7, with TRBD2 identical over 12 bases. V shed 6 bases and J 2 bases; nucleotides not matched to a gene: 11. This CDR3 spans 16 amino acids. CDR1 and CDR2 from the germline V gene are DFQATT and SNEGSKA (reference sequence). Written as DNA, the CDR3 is TGCAGTGCCCGTCACCTAGCGGGAGGGCCTCCCTACGAGCAGTACTTC. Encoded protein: CSARHLAGGPPYEQYF.

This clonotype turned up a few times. The CDR3 spells CSASEGRYTEAFF. In nucleotides, the CDR3 is TGCAGTGCTAGCGAGGGGAGGTACACTGAAGCTTTCTTT. This chain links TRBV20-1 with TRBJ1-1; a weak D match, TRBD1 (5 bases). Trimming cost V 3 bases and J 3 bases, with 11 bases left between them. Per germline, CDR1 DFQATT and CDR2 SNEGSKA (reference sequence). The CDR3 runs 13 residues.

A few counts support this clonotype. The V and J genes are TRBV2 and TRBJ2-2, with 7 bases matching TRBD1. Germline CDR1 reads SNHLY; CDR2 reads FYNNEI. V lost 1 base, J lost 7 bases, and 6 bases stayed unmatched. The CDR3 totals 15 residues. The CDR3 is CASSEVRQGHGELFF. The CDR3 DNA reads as TGTGCCAGCAGTGAAGTAAGACAGGGACACGGGGAGCTGTTTTTT.